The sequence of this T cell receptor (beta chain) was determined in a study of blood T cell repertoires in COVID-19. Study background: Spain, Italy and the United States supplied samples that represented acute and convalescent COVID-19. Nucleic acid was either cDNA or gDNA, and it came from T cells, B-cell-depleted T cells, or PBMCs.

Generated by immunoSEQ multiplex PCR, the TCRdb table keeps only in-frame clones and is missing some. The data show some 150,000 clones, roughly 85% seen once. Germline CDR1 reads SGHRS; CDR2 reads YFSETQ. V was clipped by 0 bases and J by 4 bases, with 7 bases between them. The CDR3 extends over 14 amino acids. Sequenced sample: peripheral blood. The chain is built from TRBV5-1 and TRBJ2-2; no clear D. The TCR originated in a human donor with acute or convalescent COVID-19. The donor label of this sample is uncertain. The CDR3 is CASSLGQSTGELFF. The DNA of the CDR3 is TGCGCCAGCAGCTTGGGGCAGTCCACCGGGGAGCTGTTTTTT.